This is a list of T cell receptor beta chains from one sample in a study of OX40 agonist ivuxolimab in advanced cancers. Here immunoSEQ multiplex PCR was the method, and the copy in TCRdb shows in-frame clones only, minus some. Of about 77,000 clones in the sample, about nine tenths were seen once. The source was CD4+ or CD8+ T cells sorted from blood, collected in a trial of the OX40 agonist ivuxolimab. These receptors were obtained from an adult with an advanced solid tumor such as melanoma, head and neck, liver or kidney cancer. The CDR3 runs from the conserved cysteine through the conserved F or W. D genes are given only for firm matches. Not every row has a clone size; where given, it reads once, few, many or a size class.

TRBJ2-3 | once | TRBV19 | NA | CASRTDQGPDTQYF | TGTGCCAGTAGGACGGACCAGGGTCCAGATACGCAGTATTTT
TRBJ2-7 | NA | TRBV7-9 | TRBD1 | CASSQIGTGYSYEQYF | TGTGCCAGCAGTCAGATAGGGACAGGCTACTCCTACGAGCAGTACTTC
TRBJ2-2 | NA | TRBV11-3 | TRBD1 | CASSSGQYTGELFF | TGTGCCAGCAGCTCGGGACAGTACACCGGGGAGCTGTTTTTT
TRBJ2-2 | NA | TRBV5-1 | NA | CASSPLEPGELFF | TGCGCCAGCAGCCCGCTGGAACCCGGGGAGCTGTTTTTT
TRBJ1-1 | NA | TRBV5-4 | TRBD1 | CASSSPGQGGTEAFF | TGTGCCAGCAGCTCTCCGGGACAGGGAGGCACTGAAGCTTTCTTT
TRBJ2-4 | NA | TRBV10-3 | TRBD1 | CAIISDRGHKNIQYF | TGTGCCATCATTTCCGACAGGGGGCACAAAAACATTCAGTACTTC
TRBJ1-5 | NA | TRBV7-8 | TRBD1 | CASSEQGGQPQHF | TGTGCCAGCAGCGAGCAGGGGGGTCAGCCCCAGCATTTT
TRBJ2-1 | NA | TRBV9 | NA | CASSAGLQDEQFF | TGTGCCAGCAGCGCGGGACTTCAGGATGAGCAGTTCTTC
TRBJ1-2 | NA | TRBV29-1 | NA | CSVAGNNYGCTF | TGCAGCGTTGCGGGGAATAACTATGGCTGCACCTTC
TRBJ1-2 | NA | TRBV19 | NA | CASSLGKQSNYGYTF | TGTGCCAGTAGCCTGGGCAAACAATCTAACTATGGCTACACCTTC
TRBJ1-6 | NA | TRBV9 | TRBD1 | CASSVAGTGSSPLHF | TGTGCCAGCAGCGTAGCTGGGACAGGGTCCTCACCCCTCCACTTT